Presented here are 2 T cell receptor beta chains from one specimen sequenced in a study of cytomegalovirus exposure and HLA in healthy donors. 13 Jbeta primers and 60 Vbeta primers were used for the PCR. The repertoire was sequenced with immunoSEQ multiplex PCR; TCRdb's copy has only in-frame clones and lacks some. The repertoire has 95,000 to 150,000 clones, 75% to 90% of them found once; the top ten carry 2% to 2.5%. The sample consisted of PBMCs. These receptors were taken from a young man in good health and CMV-seronegative.

The CDR3 reads CASSSPPVSGVISYNEQFF. The CDR3 nucleotides read TGTGCCAGTAGTTCTCCCCCCGTTAGCGGGGTAATCTCCTACAATGAGCAGTTCTTC. The V call is TRBV19, the J call TRBJ2-1; 8 bases align to TRBD2. Trimming removed 5 bases from V and 0 bases from J; junction bases left unmatched: 15. The CDR3 extends over 19 amino acids. Germline V lookup: CDR1 LNHDA, CDR2 SQIVND (reference sequence).

This clone showed up just a few times. This chain joins TRBV10-3 and TRBJ2-7; TRBD1 agrees at 7 bases. From germline, CDR1 is ENHRY and CDR2 SYGVKD. The CDR3 sequence is 12 residues long. With V trimmed by 6 bases and J by 5 bases, 4 bases remained unmatched. CDR3: CAIRGTGDEQYF. The CDR3 coding sequence is TGTGCCATCAGGGGAACAGGGGACGAGCAGTACTTC.